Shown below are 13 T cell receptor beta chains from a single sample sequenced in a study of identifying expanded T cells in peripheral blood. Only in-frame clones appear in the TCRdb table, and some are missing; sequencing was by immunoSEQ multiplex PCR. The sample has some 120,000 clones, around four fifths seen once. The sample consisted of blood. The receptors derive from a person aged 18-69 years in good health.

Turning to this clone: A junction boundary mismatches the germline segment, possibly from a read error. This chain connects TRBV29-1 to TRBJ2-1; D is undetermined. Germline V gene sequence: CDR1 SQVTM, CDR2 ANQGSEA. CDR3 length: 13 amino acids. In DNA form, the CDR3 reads TGCAGCGCTGAATCGTTACTGGGCAATGAGCAGTTCTTC. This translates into CSAESLLGNEQFF.

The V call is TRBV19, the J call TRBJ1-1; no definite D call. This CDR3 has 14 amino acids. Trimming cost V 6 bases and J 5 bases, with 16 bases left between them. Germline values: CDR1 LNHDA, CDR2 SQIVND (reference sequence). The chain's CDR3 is CASSLSGEGTEAFF. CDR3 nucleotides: TGTGCCAGTAGCCTATCTGGGGAAGGAACTGAAGCTTTCTTT.

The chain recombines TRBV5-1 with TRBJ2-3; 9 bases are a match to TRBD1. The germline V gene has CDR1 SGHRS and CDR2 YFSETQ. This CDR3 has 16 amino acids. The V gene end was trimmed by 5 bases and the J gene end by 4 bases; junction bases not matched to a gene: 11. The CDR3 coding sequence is TGCGCCAGCAGTGGCGGTGGGACAGGGCGGGCAGATACGCAGTATTTT. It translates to CASSGGGTGRADTQYF.

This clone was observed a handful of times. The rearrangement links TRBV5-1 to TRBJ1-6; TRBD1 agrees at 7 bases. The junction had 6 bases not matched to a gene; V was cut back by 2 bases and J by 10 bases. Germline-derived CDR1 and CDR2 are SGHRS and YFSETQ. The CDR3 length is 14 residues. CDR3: CASSLGQERSPLHF. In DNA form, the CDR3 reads TGCGCCAGCAGCTTAGGACAGGAGCGGTCACCCCTCCACTTT.

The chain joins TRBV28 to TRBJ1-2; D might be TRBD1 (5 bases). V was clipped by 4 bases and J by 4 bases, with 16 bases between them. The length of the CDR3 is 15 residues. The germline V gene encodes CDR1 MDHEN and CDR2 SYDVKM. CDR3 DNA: TGTGCCAGCAGTTGGGGGAGTTCGGGGCGCTATGGCTACACCTTC. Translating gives CASSWGSSGRYGYTF.

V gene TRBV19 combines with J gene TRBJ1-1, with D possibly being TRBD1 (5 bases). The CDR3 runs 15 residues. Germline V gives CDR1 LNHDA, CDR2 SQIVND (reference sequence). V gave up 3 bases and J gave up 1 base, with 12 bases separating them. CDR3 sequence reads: CASSIWGWANTEAFF. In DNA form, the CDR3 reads TGTGCCAGTAGTATTTGGGGGTGGGCGAACACTGAAGCTTTCTTT.

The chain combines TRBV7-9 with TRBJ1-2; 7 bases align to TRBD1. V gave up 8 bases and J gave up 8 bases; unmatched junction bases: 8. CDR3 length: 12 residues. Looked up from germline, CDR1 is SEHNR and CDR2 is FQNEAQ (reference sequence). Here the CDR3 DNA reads TGTGCCAGCGGTACACAGGGGCGGGGCTACACCTTC. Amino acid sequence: CASGTQGRGYTF.

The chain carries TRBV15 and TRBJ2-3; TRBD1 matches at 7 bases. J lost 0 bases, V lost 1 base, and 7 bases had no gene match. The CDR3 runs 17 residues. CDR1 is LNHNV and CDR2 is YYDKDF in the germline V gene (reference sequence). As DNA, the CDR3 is TGTGCCACCAGCAGAGTTAACAGGGGTCGGAGCACAGATACGCAGTATTTT. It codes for CATSRVNRGRSTDTQYF.

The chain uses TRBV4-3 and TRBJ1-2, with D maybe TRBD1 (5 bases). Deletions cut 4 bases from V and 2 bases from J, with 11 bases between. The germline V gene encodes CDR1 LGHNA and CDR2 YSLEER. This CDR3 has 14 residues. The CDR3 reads CASSPGGTNYGYTF. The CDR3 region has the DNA TGCGCCAGCAGCCCAGGCGGGACGAACTATGGCTACACCTTC.

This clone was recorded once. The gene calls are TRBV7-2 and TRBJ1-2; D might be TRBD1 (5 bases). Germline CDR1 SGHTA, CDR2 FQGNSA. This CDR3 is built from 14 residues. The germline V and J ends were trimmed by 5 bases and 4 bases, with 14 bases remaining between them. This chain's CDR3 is CASSPWGISYGYTF. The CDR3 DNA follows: TGTGCCAGCAGCCCCTGGGGCATCAGCTATGGCTACACCTTC.

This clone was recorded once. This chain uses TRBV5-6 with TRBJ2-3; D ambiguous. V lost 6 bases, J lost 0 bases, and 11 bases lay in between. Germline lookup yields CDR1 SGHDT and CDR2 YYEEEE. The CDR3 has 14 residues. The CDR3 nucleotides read TGTGCCAGCATGCTGGATCCTAGCACAGATACGCAGTATTTT. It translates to CASMLDPSTDTQYF.

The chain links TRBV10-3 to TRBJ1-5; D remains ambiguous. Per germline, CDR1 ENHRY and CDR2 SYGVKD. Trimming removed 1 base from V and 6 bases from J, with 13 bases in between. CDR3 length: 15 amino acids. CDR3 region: CAISEFDFGGQPQHF. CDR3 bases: TGTGCCATCAGTGAGTTCGATTTCGGAGGTCAGCCCCAGCATTTT.

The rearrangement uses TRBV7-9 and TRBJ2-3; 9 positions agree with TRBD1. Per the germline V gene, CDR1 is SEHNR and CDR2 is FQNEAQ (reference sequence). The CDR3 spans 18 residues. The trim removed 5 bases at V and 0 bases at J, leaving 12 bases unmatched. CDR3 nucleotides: TGTGCCAGCAGCCCGACAGGGGGGGGCCTTTATAGCACAGATACGCAGTATTTT. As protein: CASSPTGGGLYSTDTQYF.